The table lists the clone carrying this T cell receptor beta chain with a few counts. The junction had 11 bases not matched to a gene; V was cut back by 6 bases and J by 5 bases. Germline CDR1 reads MDHEN; CDR2 reads SYDVKM. The CDR3 has 16 residues. This sample is part of a study of patients and donors after allogeneic stem cell transplantation. TCRdb processed the RT-PCR reads anew with MiXCR; each CDR3 protein has one entry. The profile shows about 40,000 distinct CDR3 sequences, 25% to 35% of them singletons. The material sequenced was blood, either unsorted or a sorted T cell fraction (not recorded which). The TCR comes from a human donor who was either an allogeneic HSCT recipient or a stem cell or donor lymphocyte infusion donor (not recorded which). It is not recorded whose cells these are; they may come from a transplant donor. The chain is built from TRBV28 and TRBJ1-2; 11 positions match TRBD1. The CDR3 here is CASRPPSGTGGYGYTF. The DNA of the CDR3 is TGTGCCAGCAGACCACCCTCGGGGACAGGGGGATATGGCTACACCTTC.